These 27 T cell receptor beta chains were all obtained from the same sample, sequenced in a study of T-cell memory formation after mild COVID-19. TCRdb re-called the 5' RACE reads with MiXCR, one entry per CDR3 protein. There are about 310,000 distinct CDR3 sequences in the sample; approximately 15% occur only once, and roughly 23% lies in the top ten. Sequencing input: PBMCs or a T cell subset sorted from them (not recorded which). The source is a man aged 18 to 29 who had mild COVID-19 (a few samples of this study predate the infection). Cell type and time point are not known.

The sample holds a few counts of this clonotype. An end of the junction does not agree with germline; a read error may underlie this. This sequence joins TRBV4-3 and TRBJ2-1, with D possibly TRBD2 on 5 matching bases. The CDR3 length is 13 residues. The germline V gene has CDR1 LGHNA and CDR2 YSLEER. The CDR3 loop is CASSQDSRTGSVF. CDR3 in DNA: TGCGCCAGCAGCCAAGATTCCCGGACGGGAAGTGTCTTC.

This clonotype was observed a few times. J is TRBJ2-3 and V is TRBV5-1; D could derive from TRBD1 or TRBD2 (5 bases each). There are 16 residues in the CDR3. Germline CDR1 is SGHRS and CDR2 is YFSETQ. Trimming shortened V by 0 bases and J by 6 bases, and 17 bases separated the two germline ends. CDR3 DNA sequence: TGCGCCAGCAGCTTGGTGGGGACCCAATCAGGGGATACGCAGTATTTT. Translation gives CASSLVGTQSGDTQYF. Full variable domain (outside the CDR3, taken from reference TRBV5-1 and TRBJ2-3): KAGVTQTPRYLIKTRGQQVTLSCSPISGHRSVSWYQQTPGQGLQFLFEYFSETQRNKGNFPGRFSGRQFSNSRSEMNVSTLELGDSALYLCASSLVGTQSGDTQYFGPGTRLTVL.

The chain couples TRBV4-1 to TRBJ2-7; D gene unclear. Trimming pared 0 bases from V and 6 bases from J, leaving 9 bases between. Germline loops: CDR1 MGHRA, CDR2 YSYEKL. This CDR3 spans 13 amino acids. The CDR3 DNA sequence: TGCGCCAGCAGCCAAGATCCGGGTCCCGAGCAGTACGTC. Translation: CASSQDPGPEQYV.

This clonotype was seen only a few times. V usage is TRBV5-1 and J usage is TRBJ2-3, with no clear D. Trimming cost V 7 bases and J 6 bases, with 15 bases left between them. The CDR3 is 13 residues long. The germline V gene has CDR1 SGHRS and CDR2 YFSETQ. The CDR3 coding sequence is TGCGCCAGCGGGCCGTATGGGGTGGATACGCAGTATTTT. It codes for CASGPYGVDTQYF.

This clonotype has more than one count but fewer than ten. The V call is TRBV20-1, the J call TRBJ2-7; the D is unclear. The CDR3 covers 13 residues. With 6 bases removed from V and 2 bases from J, the gap between germline ends came to 14 bases. Germline values: CDR1 DFQATT, CDR2 SNEGSKA (reference sequence). CDR3 bases: TGCAGTGCCCCGTCCCGGTCCCCCTACGAGCAGTACGTC. This codes for CSAPSRSPYEQYV.

In its sample, this clonotype was seen many times. The chain couples TRBV24-1 to TRBJ2-1, with 7 bases lining up with TRBD2. CDR1 is KGHDR and CDR2 is SFDVKD in the germline V gene. This CDR3 is built from 14 residues. V gave up 5 bases and J gave up 10 bases; unmatched junction bases: 10. This CDR3 reads CATSGTVGEGEQFF. DNA for the CDR3: TGTGCCACCAGTGGTACAGTCGGGGAGGGGGAGCAGTTCTTC.

The chain carries TRBV27 and TRBJ2-2; the match to TRBD1 covers 7 bases. The germline gives CDR1 MNHEY, CDR2 SMNVEV (reference sequence). V was clipped by 6 bases and J by 6 bases; unmatched bases: 13. This CDR3 contains 16 residues. The CDR3 DNA reads as TGTGCCAGCAGCAGTCACCCCACAGGGGCCTCCGGGGAGCTGTTTTTT. It codes for CASSSHPTGASGELFF.

J is TRBJ1-2 and V is TRBV7-2; D is possibly TRBD1 (5 bases). The CDR3 runs 15 residues. The V end was cut by 7 bases, the J end by 4 bases, with 19 bases between. Germline CDR1 is SGHTA and CDR2 is FQGNSA. This CDR3 is CASIRGGSQSYGYTF. The CDR3 DNA follows: TGTGCCAGCATCCGGGGGGGTTCTCAGTCCTATGGCTACACCTTC.

This clonotype was counted a few times. In DNA, the CDR3 is TGCGCCAGCAGTCATGAGGATGAGCAGTTCTTC. Protein product: CASSHEDEQFF. The chain is built from TRBV23-1 and TRBJ2-1; D is uncertain. TRBV23-1 is classed as an ORF, of uncertain function. CDR3 size: 11 residues. The ends were cut back, 3 bases at V and 8 bases at J, with 5 bases in the middle.

The chain links TRBV5-1 to TRBJ1-2, with D perhaps matching TRBD1 (6 bases). Deletions cut 4 bases from V and 8 bases from J, with 15 bases between. CDR1 is SGHRS and CDR2 is YFSETQ in the germline V gene. This CDR3 has 13 amino acids. CDR3 in DNA: TGCGCCAGCAGCATAACAGGGTCCCTGGGCTACACCTTC. It codes for CASSITGSLGYTF.

V gene TRBV7-7 combines with J gene TRBJ2-5, with a possible D match to TRBD1 (5 bases). V was cut by 5 bases and J by 5 bases, with 21 bases left in between. The CDR3 consists of 16 residues. Germline loops: CDR1 SSHAT, CDR2 FNYEAQ (reference sequence). CDR3 bases: TGTGCCAGCAGCCGACGACCAGGGTTTGGTGGGGAGACCCAGTACTTC. It translates to CASSRRPGFGGETQYF.

The chain joins TRBV9 to TRBJ1-1; D not resolved. Germline assignment: CDR1 SGDLS and CDR2 YYNGEE. The CDR3 extends over 14 amino acids. The germline V and J ends were trimmed by 1 base and 0 bases, with 7 bases remaining between them. The CDR3 DNA sequence: TGTGCCAGCAGCGTAAGGACGGTGAACACTGAAGCTTTCTTT. This gives the protein CASSVRTVNTEAFF.

The table lists this clonotype with a few counts. The chain links TRBV6-5 to TRBJ2-5; 7 bases line up with TRBD1. The CDR3 contains 13 residues. Trimming at V came to 11 bases and at J to 4 bases, leaving 10 bases not matched to a gene. The germline V gene encodes CDR1 MNHEY and CDR2 SVGAGI. CDR3 sequence (DNA): TGTGCCTGCGCACAGGGGCCAGGAGAGACCCAGTACTTC. Its translation: CACAQGPGETQYF.

The chain has TRBV5-5 and TRBJ2-3; D might be TRBD1 (6 bases). CDR1 is SGHKS, CDR2 YYEKEE, per germline (reference sequence). Trimming left V 4 bases short and J 6 bases short, with 15 bases between. The CDR3 is made up of 14 amino acids. The CDR3 reads CASSPGWGRDTQYF. CDR3 coding DNA: TGTGCCAGCAGCCCCGGCTGGGGGCGGGATACGCAGTATTTT.

The chain couples TRBV5-1 to TRBJ2-1; 9 positions match TRBD2. V was pared by 0 bases and J by 0 bases, with 7 bases of the junction left unmatched. The V gene's germline CDR1 is SGHRS and CDR2 YFSETQ. There are 18 residues in the CDR3. CDR3 in amino acids: CASSLGSGGSRSYNEQFF. CDR3 DNA sequence: TGCGCCAGCAGCTTGGGCAGCGGGGGGTCCCGCTCCTACAATGAGCAGTTCTTC.

This clonotype was found many times. The genes are TRBV4-2 and TRBJ2-7, with D unclear. Trimming pared 0 bases from V and 6 bases from J, leaving 6 bases between. The CDR3 runs 12 residues. The germline V gene has CDR1 LGHNA and CDR2 YNFKEQ. The CDR3 here is CASSQDVSEQYF. For the CDR3, the DNA is TGTGCCAGCAGCCAAGACGTTTCCGAGCAGTACTTC.

In nucleotides, the CDR3 is TGTGCCAGCAGCCAAGATCGGAGTCAACTCCTCGCGGCCAAAAACATTCAGTACTTC. It translates to CASSQDRSQLLAAKNIQYF. The gene calls are TRBV3-1 and TRBJ2-4; D ambiguous. This CDR3 contains 19 residues. The germline V and J ends were trimmed by 0 bases and 1 base, with 19 bases remaining between them. The germline gives CDR1 LGHDT, CDR2 YNNKEL (reference sequence).

The V call is TRBV20-1, the J call TRBJ2-5; 10 nucleotides agree with TRBD1. The V segment lost 3 bases and the J segment 5 bases; nucleotides outside the gene matches: 3. CDR3 length: 13 residues. Germline CDR1 DFQATT, CDR2 SNEGSKA (reference sequence). The CDR3 DNA sequence: TGCAGTGCTAGGGGGACAGGGGTCGAGACCCAGTACTTC. Translation gives CSARGTGVETQYF.

V and J are TRBV20-1 and TRBJ2-1; 14 bases are shared with TRBD2. The germline CDR1 and CDR2 sequences are DFQATT and SNEGSKA (reference sequence). V lost 5 bases to trimming and J lost 8 bases; unmatched junction nucleotides: 5. The CDR3 contains 14 residues. The CDR3 DNA is TGCAGTGCTGCCGGGACTAGCGGGGGCGATGAGCAGTTCTTC. Translation gives CSAAGTSGGDEQFF.

This clonotype was detected ten times or more. The rearrangement joins TRBV5-4 to TRBJ2-1; TRBD2 might be the D (6 bases). Germline V lookup: CDR1 SGHNT, CDR2 YYREEE (reference sequence). CDR3 length: 15 amino acids. The V gene lost 4 bases and the J gene lost 4 bases, with 15 bases spanning the gap. The CDR3 bases are TGTGCCAGCAGCCCTTCCGGTGCGGGGTACAATGAGCAGTTCTTC. Its protein is CASSPSGAGYNEQFF. The variable domain in full, completed from reference TRBV5-4 and TRBJ2-1, reads ETGVTQSPTHLIKTRGQQVTLRCSSQSGHNTVSWYQQALGQGPQFIFQYYREEENGRGNFPPRFSGLQFPNYSSELNVNALELDDSALYLCASSPSGAGYNEQFFGPGTRLTVL.

This clonotype was observed at least ten times. V and J are TRBV5-1 and TRBJ2-5, with D unresolved. Germline V gives CDR1 SGHRS, CDR2 YFSETQ. Trimming pared 4 bases from V and 2 bases from J, leaving 15 bases between. The CDR3 covers 15 residues. The CDR3 DNA is TGCGCCAGCAGCCAAGAAGCGAAGCTACAAGAGACCCAGTACTTC. It encodes CASSQEAKLQETQYF.

This clonotype was seen at least ten times. The germline gene is not matched at one end of the junction; a read error may be the cause. V usage is TRBV7-7 and J usage is TRBJ2-1, with 7 positions matching TRBD2. The CDR3 totals 13 residues. Germline V gives CDR1 SSHAT, CDR2 FNYEAQ (reference sequence). The CDR3 coding sequence is TGTGCTAGCAGCGGAGGGGAGGGGAATGAGCAGTTCTTC. This sequence encodes CASSGGEGNEQFF.

J is TRBJ1-2 and V is TRBV7-6, with TRBD1 matching over 7 bases. CDR1 is SGHVS, CDR2 FNYEAQ, per germline. CDR3 length equals 13 residues. V shed 2 bases, J shed 6 bases, and the junction held 3 bases outside the gene matches. The CDR3 nucleotides read TGTGCCAGCAGCTTATACAGGGGCCATGGCTACACCTTC. This gives the protein CASSLYRGHGYTF. Complete variable domain (other parts from reference TRBV7-6 and TRBJ1-2): GAGVSQSPRYKVTKRGQDVALRCDPISGHVSLYWYRQALGQGPEFLTYFNYEAQQDKSGLPNDRFSAERPEGSISTLTIQRTEQRDSAMYRCASSLYRGHGYTFGSGTRLTVV.

This clonotype showed up just a few times. The CDR3 DNA reads as TGTGCCAGCAGTTTATACAGGACGGCCGGCGAGCAGTACTTC. Translation: CASSLYRTAGEQYF. The rearrangement joins TRBV12-3 or TRBV12-4 to TRBJ2-7, with D perhaps TRBD1 (5 bases). The ends were cut back, 2 bases at V and 6 bases at J, with 14 bases in the middle. The CDR3 spans 14 residues.

This chain joins TRBV7-2 and TRBJ1-1, with TRBD1 as a possible D gene (5 bases). V lost 1 base to trimming and J lost 6 bases, with 12 bases between them. Germline-derived CDR1 and CDR2 are SGHTA and FQGNSA. CDR3 length: 14 residues. The CDR3 protein is CASSLEHRYPEAFF. The DNA for the CDR3 is TGTGCCAGCAGCTTAGAACACAGGTACCCTGAAGCTTTCTTT.

This clonotype was seen a few times. This sequence joins TRBV2 and TRBJ1-4; the match to TRBD1 covers 8 bases. J was trimmed by 2 bases and V by 8 bases; bases with no gene match: 7. Germline V lookup: CDR1 SNHLY, CDR2 FYNNEI. The CDR3 extends over 15 amino acids. This chain's CDR3 is CASGVDRGTNEKLFF. The CDR3 DNA reads as TGTGCCAGCGGCGTCGACAGGGGCACTAATGAAAAACTGTTTTTT. The whole variable domain, remainder taken from reference TRBV2 and TRBJ1-4, is EPEVTQTPSHQVTQMGQEVILRCVPISNHLYFYWYRQILGQKVEFLVSFYNNEISEKSEIFDDQFSVERPDGSNFTLKIRSTKLEDSAMYFCASGVDRGTNEKLFFGSGTQLSVL.

This chain links TRBV2 with TRBJ2-4; D ambiguous. The CDR3 loop spans 17 amino acids. Trimming left V 4 bases short and J 1 base short, with 17 bases between. Germline V gives CDR1 SNHLY, CDR2 FYNNEI. CDR3 amino acids: CASSVEVGQKAKNIQYF. The CDR3, as DNA: TGTGCCAGCAGTGTGGAAGTCGGCCAAAAGGCCAAAAACATTCAGTACTTC.